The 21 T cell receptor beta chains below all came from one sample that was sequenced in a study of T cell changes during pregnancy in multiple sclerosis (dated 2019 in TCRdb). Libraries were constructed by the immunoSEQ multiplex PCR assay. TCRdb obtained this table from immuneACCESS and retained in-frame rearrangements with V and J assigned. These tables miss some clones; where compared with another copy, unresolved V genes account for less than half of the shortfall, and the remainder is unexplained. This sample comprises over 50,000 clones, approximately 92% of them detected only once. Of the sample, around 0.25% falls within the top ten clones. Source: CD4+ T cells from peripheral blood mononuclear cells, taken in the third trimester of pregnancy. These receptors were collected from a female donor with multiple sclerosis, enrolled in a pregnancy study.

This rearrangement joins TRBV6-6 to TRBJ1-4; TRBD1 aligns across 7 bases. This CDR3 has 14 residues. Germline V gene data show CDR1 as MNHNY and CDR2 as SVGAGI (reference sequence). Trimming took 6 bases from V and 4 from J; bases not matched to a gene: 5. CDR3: CASSLDRFNEKLFF. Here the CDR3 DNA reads TGTGCCAGCAGCCTGGACAGGTTTAATGAAAAACTGTTTTTT.

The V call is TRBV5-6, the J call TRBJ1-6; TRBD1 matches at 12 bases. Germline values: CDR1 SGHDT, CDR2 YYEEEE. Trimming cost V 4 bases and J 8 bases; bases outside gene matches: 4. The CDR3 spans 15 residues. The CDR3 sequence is CASSTGQGAYSPLHF. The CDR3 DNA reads TGTGCCAGCAGCACGGGACAGGGGGCATATTCACCCCTCCACTTT.

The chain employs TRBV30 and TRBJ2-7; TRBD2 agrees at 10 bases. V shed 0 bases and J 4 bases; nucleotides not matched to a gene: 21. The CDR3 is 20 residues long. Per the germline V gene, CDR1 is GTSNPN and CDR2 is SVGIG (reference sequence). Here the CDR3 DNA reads TGTGCCTGGAGTGTACGGGGGGTTAGCGGGAGGAAAGGCCTAAGTTACGAGCAGTACTTC. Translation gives CAWSVRGVSGRKGLSYEQYF.

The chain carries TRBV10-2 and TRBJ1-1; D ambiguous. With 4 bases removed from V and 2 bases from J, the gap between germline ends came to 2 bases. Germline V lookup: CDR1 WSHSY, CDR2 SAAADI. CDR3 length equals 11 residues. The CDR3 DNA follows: TGCGCCAGCAGTGCAAACACTGAAGCTTTCTTT. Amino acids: CASSANTEAFF.

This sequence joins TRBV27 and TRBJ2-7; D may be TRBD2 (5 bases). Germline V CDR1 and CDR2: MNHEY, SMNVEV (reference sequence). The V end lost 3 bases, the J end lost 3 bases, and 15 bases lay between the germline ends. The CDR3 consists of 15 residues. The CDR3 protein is CASSLKGWGVYEQYF. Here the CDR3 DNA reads TGTGCCAGCAGTTTGAAGGGCTGGGGAGTCTACGAGCAGTACTTC.

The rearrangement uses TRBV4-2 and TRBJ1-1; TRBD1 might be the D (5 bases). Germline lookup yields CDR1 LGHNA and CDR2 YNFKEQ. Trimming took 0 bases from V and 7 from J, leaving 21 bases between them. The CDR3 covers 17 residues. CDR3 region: CASSQDRTGGPRYEAFF. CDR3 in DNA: TGTGCCAGCAGCCAAGATAGGACCGGGGGACCCAGGTATGAAGCTTTCTTT.

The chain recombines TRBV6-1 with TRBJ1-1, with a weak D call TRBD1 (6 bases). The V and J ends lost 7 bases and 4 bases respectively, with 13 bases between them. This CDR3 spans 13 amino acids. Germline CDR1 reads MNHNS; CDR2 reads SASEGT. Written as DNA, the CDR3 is TGTGCCAGCAACGTAGACAGGACCACTGAAGCTTTCTTT. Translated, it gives CASNVDRTTEAFF.

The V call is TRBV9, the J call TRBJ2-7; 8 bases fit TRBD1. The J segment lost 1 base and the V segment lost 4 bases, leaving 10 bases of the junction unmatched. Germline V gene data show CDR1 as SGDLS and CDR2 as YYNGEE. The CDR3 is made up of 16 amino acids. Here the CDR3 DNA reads TGTGCCAGCAGCCCCACTACGGACAGGGAATCCTACGAGCAGTACTTC. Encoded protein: CASSPTTDRESYEQYF.

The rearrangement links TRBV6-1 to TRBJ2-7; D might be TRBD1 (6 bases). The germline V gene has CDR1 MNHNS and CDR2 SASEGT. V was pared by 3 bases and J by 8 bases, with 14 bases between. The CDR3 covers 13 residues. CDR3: CASSEAGTNKQYF. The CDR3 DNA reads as TGTGCCAGCAGTGAGGCCGGGACAAACAAGCAGTACTTC.

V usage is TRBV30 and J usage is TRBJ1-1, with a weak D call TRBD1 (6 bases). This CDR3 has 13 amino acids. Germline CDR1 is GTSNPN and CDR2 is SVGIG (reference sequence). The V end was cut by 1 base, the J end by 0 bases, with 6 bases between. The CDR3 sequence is CAWSGQVNTEAFF. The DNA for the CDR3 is TGTGCCTGGAGTGGACAGGTGAACACTGAAGCTTTCTTT.

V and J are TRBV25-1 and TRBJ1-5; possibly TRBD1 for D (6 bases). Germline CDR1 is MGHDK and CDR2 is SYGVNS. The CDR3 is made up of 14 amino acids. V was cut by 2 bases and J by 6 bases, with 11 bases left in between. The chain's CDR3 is CASSEQGRSQPQHF. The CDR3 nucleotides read TGTGCCAGCAGTGAACAGGGGCGAAGTCAGCCCCAGCATTTT.

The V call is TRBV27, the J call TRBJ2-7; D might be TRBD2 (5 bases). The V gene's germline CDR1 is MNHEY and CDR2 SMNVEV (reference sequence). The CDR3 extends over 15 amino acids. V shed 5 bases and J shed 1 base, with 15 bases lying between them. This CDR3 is CASSPRADSSYEQYF. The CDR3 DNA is TGTGCCAGCAGTCCAAGGGCGGACTCTTCCTACGAGCAGTACTTC.

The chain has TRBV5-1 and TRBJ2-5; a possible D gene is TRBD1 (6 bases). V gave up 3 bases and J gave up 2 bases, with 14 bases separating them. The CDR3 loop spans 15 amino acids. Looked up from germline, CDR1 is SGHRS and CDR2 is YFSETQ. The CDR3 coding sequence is TGCGCCAGCAGCTCTGCCCCAGGGGTTCAAGAGACCCAGTACTTC. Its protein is CASSSAPGVQETQYF.

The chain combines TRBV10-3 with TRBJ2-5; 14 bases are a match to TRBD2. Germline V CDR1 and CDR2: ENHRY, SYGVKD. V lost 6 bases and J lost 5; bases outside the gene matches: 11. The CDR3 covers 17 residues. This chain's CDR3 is CAIRGTSGGLEGETQYF. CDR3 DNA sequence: TGTGCCATCAGGGGGACTAGCGGGGGATTAGAGGGCGAGACCCAGTACTTC.

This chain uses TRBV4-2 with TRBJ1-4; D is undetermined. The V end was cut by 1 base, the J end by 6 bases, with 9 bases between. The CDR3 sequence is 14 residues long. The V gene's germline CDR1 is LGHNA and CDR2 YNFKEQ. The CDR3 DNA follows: TGTGCCAGCAGCCAAGCTCGCGGGGATGAAAAACTGTTTTTT. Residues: CASSQARGDEKLFF.

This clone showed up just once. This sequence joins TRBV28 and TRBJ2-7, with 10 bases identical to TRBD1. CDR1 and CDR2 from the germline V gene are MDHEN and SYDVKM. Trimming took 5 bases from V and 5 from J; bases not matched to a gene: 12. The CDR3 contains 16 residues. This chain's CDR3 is CASSPPSTGTGDEQYF. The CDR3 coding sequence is TGTGCCAGCAGTCCTCCAAGCACCGGGACAGGGGACGAGCAGTACTTC.

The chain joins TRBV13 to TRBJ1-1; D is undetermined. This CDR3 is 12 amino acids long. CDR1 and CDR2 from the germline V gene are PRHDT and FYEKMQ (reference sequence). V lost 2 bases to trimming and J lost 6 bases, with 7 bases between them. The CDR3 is CASSLLTPEAFF. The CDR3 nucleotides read TGTGCCAGCAGCTTATTAACACCTGAAGCTTTCTTT.

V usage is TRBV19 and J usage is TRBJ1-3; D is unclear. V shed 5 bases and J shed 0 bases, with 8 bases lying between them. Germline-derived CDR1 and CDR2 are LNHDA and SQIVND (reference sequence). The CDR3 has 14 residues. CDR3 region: CASSPRISGNTIYF. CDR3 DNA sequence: TGTGCCAGTAGTCCCAGGATCTCTGGAAACACCATATATTTT.

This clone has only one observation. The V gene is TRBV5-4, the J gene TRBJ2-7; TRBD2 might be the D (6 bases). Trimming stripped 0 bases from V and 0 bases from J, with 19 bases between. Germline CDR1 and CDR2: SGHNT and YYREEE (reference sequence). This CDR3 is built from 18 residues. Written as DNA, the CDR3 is TGTGCCAGCAGCTTGGGGCGGGGCGTGGACTCCAGCTCCTACGAGCAGTACTTC. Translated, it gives CASSLGRGVDSSSYEQYF.

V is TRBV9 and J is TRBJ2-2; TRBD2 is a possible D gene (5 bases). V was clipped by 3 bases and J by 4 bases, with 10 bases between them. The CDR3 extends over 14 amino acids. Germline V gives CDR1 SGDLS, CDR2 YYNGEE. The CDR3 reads CASSGTVGTGELFF. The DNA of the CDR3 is TGTGCCAGCAGCGGGACTGTTGGCACCGGGGAGCTGTTTTTT.

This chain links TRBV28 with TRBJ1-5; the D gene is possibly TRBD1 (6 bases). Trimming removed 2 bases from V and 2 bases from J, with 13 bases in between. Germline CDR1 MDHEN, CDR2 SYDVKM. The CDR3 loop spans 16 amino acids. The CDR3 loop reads CASSLRRGSGNQPQHF. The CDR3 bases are TGTGCCAGCAGTTTAAGAAGGGGGTCTGGCAATCAGCCCCAGCATTTT.